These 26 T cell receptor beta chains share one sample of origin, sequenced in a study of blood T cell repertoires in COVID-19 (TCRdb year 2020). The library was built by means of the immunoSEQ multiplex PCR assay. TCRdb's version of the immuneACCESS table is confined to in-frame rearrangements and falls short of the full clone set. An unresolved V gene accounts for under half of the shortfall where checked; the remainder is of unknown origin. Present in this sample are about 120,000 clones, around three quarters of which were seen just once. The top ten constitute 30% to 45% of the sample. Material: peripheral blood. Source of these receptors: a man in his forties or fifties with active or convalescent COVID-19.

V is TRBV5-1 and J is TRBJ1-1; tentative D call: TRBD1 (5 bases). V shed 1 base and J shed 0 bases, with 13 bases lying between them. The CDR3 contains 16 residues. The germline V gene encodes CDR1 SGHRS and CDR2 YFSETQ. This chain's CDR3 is CASSLSPTAMNTEAFF. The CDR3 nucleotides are TGCGCCAGCAGCTTGTCCCCGACAGCCATGAACACTGAAGCTTTCTTT.

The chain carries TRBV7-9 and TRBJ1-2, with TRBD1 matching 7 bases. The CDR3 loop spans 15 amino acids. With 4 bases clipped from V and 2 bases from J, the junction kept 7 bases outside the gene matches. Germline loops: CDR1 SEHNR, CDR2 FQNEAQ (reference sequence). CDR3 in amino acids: CASSSGTDLNYGYTF. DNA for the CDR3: TGTGCCAGCAGCTCCGGGACAGACCTAAACTATGGCTACACCTTC. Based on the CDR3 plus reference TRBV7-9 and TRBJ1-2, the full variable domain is DTGVSQNPRHKITKRGQNVTFRCDPISEHNRLYWYRQTLGQGPEFLTYFQNEAQLEKSRLLSDRFSAERPKGSFSTLEIQRTEQGDSAMYLCASSSGTDLNYGYTFGSGTRLTVV.

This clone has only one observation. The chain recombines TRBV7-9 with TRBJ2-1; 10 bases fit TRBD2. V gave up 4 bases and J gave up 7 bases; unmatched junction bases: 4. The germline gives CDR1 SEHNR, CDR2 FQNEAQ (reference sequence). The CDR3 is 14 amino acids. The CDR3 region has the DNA TGTGCCAGCAGCTCCCAAGCGGGAGGGAATGAGCAGTTCTTC. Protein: CASSSQAGGNEQFF.

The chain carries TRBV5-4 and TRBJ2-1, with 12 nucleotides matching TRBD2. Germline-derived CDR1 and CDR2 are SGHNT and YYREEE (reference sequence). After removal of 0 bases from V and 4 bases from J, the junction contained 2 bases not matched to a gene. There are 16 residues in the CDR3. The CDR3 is CASSLGTSGIYNEQFF. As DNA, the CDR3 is TGTGCCAGCAGCTTGGGGACTAGCGGGATTTACAATGAGCAGTTCTTC.

CDR3: CATSDPGLAGGRNEQFF. Here the CDR3 DNA reads TGTGCCACCAGTGACCCCGGACTAGCGGGAGGACGTAATGAGCAGTTCTTC. V is TRBV24-1 and J is TRBJ2-1; 14 bases map to TRBD2. CDR1 KGHDR and CDR2 SFDVKD come from the germline V gene. The V segment lost 4 bases and the J segment 7 bases; nucleotides outside the gene matches: 8. There are 17 residues in the CDR3.

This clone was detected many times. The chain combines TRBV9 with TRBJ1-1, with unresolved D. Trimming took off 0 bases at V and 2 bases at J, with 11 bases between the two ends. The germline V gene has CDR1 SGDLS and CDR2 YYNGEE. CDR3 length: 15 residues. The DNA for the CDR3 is TGTGCCAGCAGCGTAGGCGGCAGTGTAAACACTGAAGCTTTCTTT. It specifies CASSVGGSVNTEAFF.

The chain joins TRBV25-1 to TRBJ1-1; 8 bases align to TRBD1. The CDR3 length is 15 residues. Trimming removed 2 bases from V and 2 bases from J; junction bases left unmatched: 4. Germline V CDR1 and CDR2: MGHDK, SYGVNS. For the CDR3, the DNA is TGTGCCAGCAGTGAAAGGACAGGGAGTAACACTGAAGCTTTCTTT. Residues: CASSERTGSNTEAFF.

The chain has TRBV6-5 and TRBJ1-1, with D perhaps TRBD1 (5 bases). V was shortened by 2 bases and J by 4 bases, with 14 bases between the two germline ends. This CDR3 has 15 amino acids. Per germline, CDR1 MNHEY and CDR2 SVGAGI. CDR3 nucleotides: TGTGCCAGCAGTTACGTCAGGGCCGGTGCCACTGAAGCTTTCTTT. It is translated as CASSYVRAGATEAFF.

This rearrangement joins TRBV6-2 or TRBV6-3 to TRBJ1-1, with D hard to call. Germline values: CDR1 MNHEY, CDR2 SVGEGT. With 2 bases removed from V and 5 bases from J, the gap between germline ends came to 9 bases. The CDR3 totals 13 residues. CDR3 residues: CASSYEGGTEAFF. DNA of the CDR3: TGTGCCAGCAGTTACGAGGGTGGGACTGAAGCTTTCTTT.

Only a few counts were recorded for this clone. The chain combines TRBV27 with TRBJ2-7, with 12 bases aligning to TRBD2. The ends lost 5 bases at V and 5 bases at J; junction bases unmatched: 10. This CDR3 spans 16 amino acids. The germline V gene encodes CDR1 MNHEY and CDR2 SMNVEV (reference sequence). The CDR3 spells CASSRLLAGGRNEQYF. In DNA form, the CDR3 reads TGTGCCAGCAGTCGCCTCCTAGCGGGGGGGAGGAACGAGCAGTACTTC.

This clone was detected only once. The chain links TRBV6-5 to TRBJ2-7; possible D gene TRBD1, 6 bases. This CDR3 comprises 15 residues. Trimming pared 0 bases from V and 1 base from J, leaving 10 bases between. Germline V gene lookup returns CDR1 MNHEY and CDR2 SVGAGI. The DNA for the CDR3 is TGTGCCAGCAGTTACTCGTACAGGGAATCCTACGAGCAGTACTTC. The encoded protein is CASSYSYRESYEQYF.

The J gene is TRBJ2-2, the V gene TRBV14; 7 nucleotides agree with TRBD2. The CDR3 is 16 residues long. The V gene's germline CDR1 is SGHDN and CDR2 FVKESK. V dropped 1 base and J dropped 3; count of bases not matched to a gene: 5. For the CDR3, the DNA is TGTGCCAGCAGCCAAGTGGGGGGGGATCACACCGGGGAGCTGTTTTTT. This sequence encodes CASSQVGGDHTGELFF.

This chain's CDR3 is CASSQPRLAGVDTQYF. CDR3 in DNA: TGTGCCAGCAGCCAACCCCGACTAGCGGGGGTAGATACGCAGTATTTT. This rearrangement joins TRBV7-9 to TRBJ2-3; TRBD2 matches at 12 bases. The CDR3 has 16 residues. V dropped 5 bases and J dropped 5; count of bases not matched to a gene: 8. From germline, CDR1 is SEHNR and CDR2 FQNEAQ (reference sequence).

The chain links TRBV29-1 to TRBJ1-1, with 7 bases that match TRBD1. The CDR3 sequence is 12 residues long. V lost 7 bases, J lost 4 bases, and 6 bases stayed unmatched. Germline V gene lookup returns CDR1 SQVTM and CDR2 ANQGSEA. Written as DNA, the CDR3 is TGCAGCGGGGCGACAGGGAGCACTGAAGCTTTCTTT. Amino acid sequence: CSGATGSTEAFF.

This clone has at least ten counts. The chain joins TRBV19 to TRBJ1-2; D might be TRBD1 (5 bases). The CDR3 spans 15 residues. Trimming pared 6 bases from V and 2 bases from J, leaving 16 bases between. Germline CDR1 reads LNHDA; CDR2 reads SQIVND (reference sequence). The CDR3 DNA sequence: TGTGCCAGTAGAACAGGCGGGGGGGTGAACTATGGCTACACCTTC. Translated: CASRTGGGVNYGYTF.

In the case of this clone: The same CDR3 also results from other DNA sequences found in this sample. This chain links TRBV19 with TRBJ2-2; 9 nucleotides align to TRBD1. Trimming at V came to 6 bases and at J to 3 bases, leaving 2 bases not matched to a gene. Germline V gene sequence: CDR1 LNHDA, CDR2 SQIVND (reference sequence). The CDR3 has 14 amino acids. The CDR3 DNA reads TGTGCCAGTAGCAGACAGGGGGACACCGGGGAGCTGTTTTTT. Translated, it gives CASSRQGDTGELFF.

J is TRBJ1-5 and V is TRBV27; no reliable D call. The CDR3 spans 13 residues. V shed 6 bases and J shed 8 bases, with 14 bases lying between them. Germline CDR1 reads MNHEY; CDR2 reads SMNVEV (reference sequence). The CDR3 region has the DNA TGTGCCAGCAGGGAGAAGGTTTTTGAGCCCCAGCATTTT. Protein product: CASREKVFEPQHF.

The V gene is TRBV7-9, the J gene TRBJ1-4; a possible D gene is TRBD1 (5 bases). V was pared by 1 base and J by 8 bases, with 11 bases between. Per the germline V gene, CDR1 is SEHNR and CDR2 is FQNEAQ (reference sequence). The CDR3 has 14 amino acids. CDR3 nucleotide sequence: TGTGCCAGCAGCTTAGGTCCGCAGGGAGAAAAACTGTTTTTT. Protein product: CASSLGPQGEKLFF.

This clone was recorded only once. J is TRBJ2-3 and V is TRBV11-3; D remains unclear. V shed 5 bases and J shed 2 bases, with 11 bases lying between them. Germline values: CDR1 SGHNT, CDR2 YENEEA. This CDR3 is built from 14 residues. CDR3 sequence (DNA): TGTGCCAGCAGCCCCCCCGGGTCCACAGATACGCAGTATTTT. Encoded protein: CASSPPGSTDTQYF.

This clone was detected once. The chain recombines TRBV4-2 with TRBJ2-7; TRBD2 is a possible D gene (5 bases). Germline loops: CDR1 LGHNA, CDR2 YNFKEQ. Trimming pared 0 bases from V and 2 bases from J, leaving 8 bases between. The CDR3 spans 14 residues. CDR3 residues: CASSQDSLAYEQYF. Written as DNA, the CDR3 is TGTGCCAGCAGCCAAGATTCACTAGCCTACGAGCAGTACTTC.

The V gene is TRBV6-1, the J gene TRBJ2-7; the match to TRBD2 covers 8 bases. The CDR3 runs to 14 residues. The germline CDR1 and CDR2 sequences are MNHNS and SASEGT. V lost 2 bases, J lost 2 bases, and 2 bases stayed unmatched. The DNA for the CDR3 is TGTGCCAGCAGTGAATCCGGGAGGGCCTACGAGCAGTACTTC. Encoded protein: CASSESGRAYEQYF.

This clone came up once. The CDR3 spells CSVATTGVGNEQFF. CDR3 DNA: TGCAGCGTCGCTACCACAGGGGTTGGCAATGAGCAGTTCTTC. The gene calls are TRBV29-1 and TRBJ2-1, with 7 bases identical to TRBD1. This CDR3 comprises 14 residues. V gave up 6 bases and J gave up 6 bases; unmatched junction bases: 11. Germline CDR1 SQVTM, CDR2 ANQGSEA.

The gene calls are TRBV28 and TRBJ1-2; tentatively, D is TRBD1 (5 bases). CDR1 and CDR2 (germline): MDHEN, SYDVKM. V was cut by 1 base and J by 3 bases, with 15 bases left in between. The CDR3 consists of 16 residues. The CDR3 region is CASSLFGASGYYGYTF. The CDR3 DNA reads TGTGCCAGCAGTTTATTTGGCGCGTCAGGGTACTATGGCTACACCTTC.

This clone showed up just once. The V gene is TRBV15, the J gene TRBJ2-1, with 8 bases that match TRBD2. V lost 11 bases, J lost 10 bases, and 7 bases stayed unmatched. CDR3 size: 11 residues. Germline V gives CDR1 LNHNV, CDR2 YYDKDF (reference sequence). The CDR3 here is CAASSGREQFF. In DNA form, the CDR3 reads TGTGCCGCCTCTAGCGGGCGAGAGCAGTTCTTC.

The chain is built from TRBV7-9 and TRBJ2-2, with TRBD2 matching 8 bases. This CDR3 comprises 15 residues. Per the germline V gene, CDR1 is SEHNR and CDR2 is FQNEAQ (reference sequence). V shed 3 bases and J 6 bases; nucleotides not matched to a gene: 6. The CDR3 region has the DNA TGTGCCAGCAGCTTTAGGCGGGGGGCGTCCGGGGAGCTGTTTTTT. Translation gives CASSFRRGASGELFF.

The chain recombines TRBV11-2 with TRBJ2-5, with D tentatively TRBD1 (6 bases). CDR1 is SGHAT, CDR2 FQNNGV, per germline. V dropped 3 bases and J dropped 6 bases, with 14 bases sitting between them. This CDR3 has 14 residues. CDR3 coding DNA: TGTGCCAGCAGCTTCCACAGGGTTACGCAGACCCAGTACTTC. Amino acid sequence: CASSFHRVTQTQYF.